The 20 T cell receptor beta chains below all came from one sample that was sequenced in a study of beta chain features in type 1 diabetes. Expressed TCRB transcripts got sequenced, as all isolated RNA was reverse transcribed. The repertoire was sequenced with immunoSEQ multiplex PCR; TCRdb's copy has only in-frame clones and lacks some. The data contain 900,000 or so clones, around a sixth of them singletons. What was sequenced was naive CD4+ T cells from blood. These receptors were collected from a woman between 18 and 30 years old in good health.

The genes are TRBV6-5 and TRBJ1-1; a possible D gene is TRBD1 (5 bases). This CDR3 region has 13 residues. The V gene's germline CDR1 is MNHEY and CDR2 SVGAGI. V shed 8 bases and J shed 3 bases, with 13 bases lying between them. CDR3 in amino acids: CASQFRADTEAFF. CDR3 coding DNA: TGTGCCAGCCAATTCAGGGCCGACACTGAAGCTTTCTTT.

This chain uses TRBV23-1 with TRBJ2-6; D is unclear. TRBV23-1 is identified as an open reading frame with a role that is uncertain. Trimming pared 3 bases from V and 0 bases from J, leaving 6 bases between. The CDR3 is made up of 15 amino acids. Here the CDR3 DNA reads TGCGCCAGCAGTCACTACAACTCTGGGGCCAACGTCCTGACTTTC. It yields the protein CASSHYNSGANVLTF.

In its sample, this clone was seen a few times. The chain uses TRBV27 and TRBJ2-5; 8 bases map to TRBD2. CDR1 is MNHEY, CDR2 SMNVEV, per germline (reference sequence). The length of the CDR3 is 14 residues. The V and J ends lost 2 bases and 4 bases, in that order; junction bases with no gene match: 3. CDR3 sequence: CASSLKSGRETQYF. The CDR3 bases are TGTGCCAGCAGTTTAAAGAGCGGGAGAGAGACCCAGTACTTC.

This clone has more than one count but fewer than ten. This sample also contains other DNA sequences that code for the same CDR3. The chain carries TRBV29-1 and TRBJ1-3; perhaps TRBD1 as D (6 bases). The CDR3 is made up of 12 amino acids. V lost 5 bases and J 1 base, leaving 6 bases between the germline ends. Germline assignment: CDR1 SQVTM and CDR2 ANQGSEA. Here the CDR3 DNA reads TGCAGCGTTCAGGGGTCTGGAAACACCATATATTTT. This codes for CSVQGSGNTIYF. Filled out from reference TRBV29-1 and TRBJ1-3, the complete variable domain reads SAVISQKPSRDICQRGTSLTIQCQVDSQVTMMFWYRQQPGQSLTLIATANQGSEATYESGFVIDKFPISRPNLTFSTLTVSNMSPEDSSIYLCSVQGSGNTIYFGEGSWLTVV.

A word on this clone: Additional DNA sequences in this sample encode the identical CDR3. V and J are TRBV7-2 and TRBJ2-5; 9 bases map to TRBD1. The CDR3 runs 14 residues. Germline CDR1 and CDR2: SGHTA and FQGNSA. The V gene end was trimmed by 3 bases and the J gene end by 4 bases; junction bases not matched to a gene: 3. Here the CDR3 DNA reads TGTGCCAGCAGCTTGGACAGGGGAGGAGAGACCCAGTACTTC. This gives the protein CASSLDRGGETQYF.

This clone was recorded many times. The V gene is TRBV15, the J gene TRBJ1-4; D gene uncertain. CDR1 and CDR2 from the germline V gene are LNHNV and YYDKDF (reference sequence). V lost 6 bases and J 5 bases, leaving 13 bases between the germline ends. The CDR3 has 14 residues. CDR3 coding DNA: TGTGCCACCAGGTCGTTCTACATGAATGAAAAACTGTTTTTT. This codes for CATRSFYMNEKLFF.

The V gene is TRBV7-9, the J gene TRBJ2-1; 7 bases align to TRBD1. This CDR3 has 14 amino acids. Germline-derived CDR1 and CDR2 are SEHNR and FQNEAQ (reference sequence). With V trimmed by 3 bases and J by 3 bases, 2 bases remained unmatched. DNA for the CDR3: TGTGCCAGCAGCTTCCGGACAGGCTACAATGAGCAGTTCTTC. It translates to CASSFRTGYNEQFF.

The rearrangement links TRBV19 to TRBJ2-6; tentatively, D is TRBD1 or TRBD2 (6 bases each). V gave up 3 bases and J gave up 0 bases, with 12 bases separating them. CDR3 size: 17 residues. In germline, CDR1 is LNHDA, CDR2 SQIVND (reference sequence). CDR3 DNA: TGTGCCAGTAGTATTAGGGGGGCCTACTCTGGGGCCAACGTCCTGACTTTC. As protein: CASSIRGAYSGANVLTF.

The CDR3, as DNA: TGTGCCAGCAGCAAATTTCGGTGGGGCACTAGCTCCTACAATGAGCAGTTCTTC. Residues: CASSKFRWGTSSYNEQFF. The chain employs TRBV21-1 and TRBJ2-1. TRBV21-1 is annotated as a pseudogene. The CDR3 spans 18 residues.

The V gene is TRBV4-1, the J gene TRBJ2-1; no definite D call. This CDR3 is 17 amino acids long. From germline, CDR1 is MGHRA and CDR2 YSYEKL. Trimming shortened V by 1 base and J by 0 bases, and 13 bases separated the two germline ends. CDR3 DNA: TGCGCCAGCAGCCAAGGAAATCGCCTAGTCTCCTACAATGAGCAGTTCTTC. Amino acid sequence: CASSQGNRLVSYNEQFF.

This clone turned up a few times. The V call is TRBV2, the J call TRBJ2-5, with 9 bases matching TRBD1. The CDR3 is made up of 11 amino acids. V was pared by 6 bases and J by 13 bases, with 6 bases of the junction left unmatched. Germline-derived CDR1 and CDR2 are SNHLY and FYNNEI. The DNA for the CDR3 is TGTGCCAGCAGGGAGGGGACAGGGCTGTACTTC. Protein: CASREGTGLYF.

The gene calls are TRBV6-5 and TRBJ2-7, with D possibly matching TRBD1 (5 bases). The germline V gene encodes CDR1 MNHEY and CDR2 SVGAGI. This CDR3 comprises 15 residues. With 5 bases removed from V and 3 bases from J, the gap between germline ends came to 17 bases. The CDR3, as DNA: TGTGCCAGCAGTCGTTACGTCTCAGGGAACTACGAGCAGTACTTC. Protein product: CASSRYVSGNYEQYF.

The V call is TRBV5-1, the J call TRBJ2-1; TRBD2 might be the D (6 bases). Trimming left V 4 bases short and J 6 bases short, with 20 bases between. The CDR3 spans 16 residues. Germline values: CDR1 SGHRS, CDR2 YFSETQ. The CDR3 here is CASSLTQPDGGNEQFF. CDR3 nucleotide sequence: TGCGCCAGCAGCCTAACTCAGCCAGACGGGGGCAATGAGCAGTTCTTC.

With regard to this clone: Other DNA variants within this sample encode the same CDR3. The V and J genes are TRBV5-1 and TRBJ2-3; D uncertain. The CDR3 totals 13 residues. The V gene's germline CDR1 is SGHRS and CDR2 YFSETQ. V shed 0 bases and J shed 1 base, with 3 bases lying between them. The DNA for the CDR3 is TGCGCCAGCAGCTTGGTCCGCACAGATACGCAGTATTTT. The encoded protein is CASSLVRTDTQYF.

This clone has a handful of counts. The chain uses TRBV15 and TRBJ1-5, with D maybe TRBD1 (5 bases). The CDR3 sequence is 18 residues long. Germline loops: CDR1 LNHNV, CDR2 YYDKDF (reference sequence). V was cut by 1 base and J by 0 bases, with 16 bases left in between. The CDR3 sequence is CATSRVWGLGASNQPQHF. DNA of the CDR3: TGTGCCACCAGCAGAGTGTGGGGTTTAGGGGCTAGCAATCAGCCCCAGCATTTT.

This clone was seen more than once but under ten times. J is TRBJ1-5 and V is TRBV19; TRBD1 agrees at 7 bases. This CDR3 has 15 residues. The V and J ends lost 7 bases and 2 bases, in that order; junction bases with no gene match: 8. The germline V gene has CDR1 LNHDA and CDR2 SQIVND (reference sequence). The CDR3 nucleotides are TGTGCCAGTAAAAATGACAGGGCGGGCAATCAGCCCCAGCATTTT. It is translated as CASKNDRAGNQPQHF.

This clone was detected only a few times. V and J are TRBV4-2 and TRBJ2-1, with D perhaps matching TRBD2 (6 bases). From germline, CDR1 is LGHNA and CDR2 YNFKEQ. Deletions cut 4 bases from V and 4 bases from J, with 17 bases between. This CDR3 has 16 residues. The CDR3 loop is CASSRASSGFYNEQFF. In DNA form, the CDR3 reads TGTGCCAGCAGCCGGGCGAGTAGCGGCTTTTACAATGAGCAGTTCTTC.

The chain carries TRBV19 and TRBJ2-7; 7 bases agree with TRBD1. V trimming: 5 bases; J trimming: 5 bases; junction bases outside the gene matches: 21. Germline V gene sequence: CDR1 LNHDA, CDR2 SQIVND (reference sequence). The CDR3 spans 18 residues. The CDR3 DNA sequence: TGTGCCAGTAGTCCATTCTCGACAGGGACAAACACGAGGAACGAGCAGTACTTC. Translated: CASSPFSTGTNTRNEQYF. Full variable domain (outside the CDR3, taken from reference TRBV19 and TRBJ2-7): DGGITQSPKYLFRKEGQNVTLSCEQNLNHDAMYWYRQDPGQGLRLIYYSQIVNDFQKGDIAEGYSVSREKKESFPLTVTSAQKNPTAFYLCASSPFSTGTNTRNEQYFGPGTRLTVT.

The V call is TRBV6-5, the J call TRBJ2-1; tentative D call: TRBD2 (5 bases). V lost 4 bases, J lost 10 bases, and 23 bases lay in between. Per the germline V gene, CDR1 is MNHEY and CDR2 is SVGAGI. CDR3 length: 16 amino acids. The CDR3 sequence: CASSSDYRKLRREQFF. CDR3 in DNA: TGTGCCAGCAGTTCCGACTATCGGAAGCTTAGACGGGAGCAGTTCTTC.

This clone was observed a few times. V usage is TRBV15 and J usage is TRBJ2-1, with 10 bases lining up with TRBD2. CDR1 is LNHNV, CDR2 YYDKDF, per germline (reference sequence). The CDR3 is 15 residues long. Trimming took 4 bases from V and 7 from J; bases not matched to a gene: 7. The DNA of the CDR3 is TGTGCCACCAGCACCTCTAGCGGGAGTGTGAATGAGCAGTTCTTC. Protein sequence: CATSTSSGSVNEQFF.